Following are 21 T cell receptor beta chains from one sample sequenced in a study of PD-1 blockade in classical Hodgkin lymphoma. As to time point: cycle 4 day 1 (C4D1), after about 6 weeks of nivolumab. Each and every patient relapsed after autologous stem cell transplantation, and patients got differing brentuximab vedotin exposure. Starting with thawed PBMCs, CD4+ T cells were purified by magnetic negative selection. Measured with immunoSEQ multiplex PCR; TCRdb has only the in-frame clones, and not every one. This sample has tens of thousands of clones, with more than 85% found just once. This specimen was CD4+ T cells from blood, taken before the fourth cycle of nivolumab. Every receptor here comes from a human donor with classical Hodgkin lymphoma.

The chain uses TRBV5-5 and TRBJ1-4, with D perhaps matching TRBD1 (6 bases). V lost 1 base and J lost 8, with 9 bases in between. The CDR3 spans 13 residues. Germline V gene data show CDR1 as SGHKS and CDR2 as YYEKEE (reference sequence). CDR3 coding DNA: TGTGCCAGCAGCTTGCAGGGGAGGGAAAAACTGTTTTTT. Translating gives CASSLQGREKLFF.

The chain couples TRBV20-1 to TRBJ2-7, with TRBD1 identical over 9 bases. The germline V gene has CDR1 DFQATT and CDR2 SNEGSKA (reference sequence). The CDR3 has 11 residues. With 4 bases clipped from V and 9 bases from J, the junction kept 4 bases outside the gene matches. The CDR3 region is CSATQGARQYF. The CDR3 DNA is TGCAGTGCTACACAGGGGGCCCGGCAGTACTTC.

This clone was counted a single time. This chain links TRBV4-2 with TRBJ2-1; 11 bases are a match to TRBD2. After removal of 0 bases from V and 9 bases from J, the junction contained 13 bases not matched to a gene. This CDR3 contains 18 residues. Germline loops: CDR1 LGHNA, CDR2 YNFKEQ. CDR3 nucleotides: TGTGCCAGCAGCCAAGAAGTTTACGGCACTAGCGGGAGTCCTGAGCAGTTCTTC. This sequence encodes CASSQEVYGTSGSPEQFF.

The chain carries TRBV18 and TRBJ2-7; the match to TRBD1 covers 8 bases. The CDR3 runs 15 residues. The germline V gene has CDR1 KGHSH and CDR2 LQKENI. Germline trimming cut 0 bases from V and 6 bases from J; bases unmatched to any gene: 7. In nucleotides, the CDR3 is TGTGCCAGCTCACCACCTGGACAGGGTTTGGGCGAGCAGTACTTC. Its translation: CASSPPGQGLGEQYF.

The genes are TRBV5-6 and TRBJ2-3; D perhaps matches TRBD1 (5 bases). The germline gives CDR1 SGHDT, CDR2 YYEEEE. V lost 4 bases and J 2 bases, leaving 11 bases between the germline ends. This CDR3 spans 14 amino acids. DNA of the CDR3: TGTGCCAGCAGCAAGGGGTTCTACACAGATACGCAGTATTTT. This sequence encodes CASSKGFYTDTQYF. The variable domain in full, with the rest retrieved from reference TRBV5-6 and TRBJ2-3, is DAGVTQSPTHLIKTRGQQVTLRCSPKSGHDTVSWYQQALGQGPQFIFQYYEEEERQRGNFPDRFSGHQFPNYSSELNVNALLLGDSALYLCASSKGFYTDTQYFGPGTRLTVL.

The chain couples TRBV28 to TRBJ1-3; the D is unclear. CDR1 is MDHEN, CDR2 SYDVKM, per germline. There are 16 residues in the CDR3. V was trimmed by 6 bases and J by 1 base, leaving 16 bases between them. CDR3 sequence reads: CASSGSRPLSGNTIYF. CDR3 coding DNA: TGTGCCAGCAGCGGTTCAAGGCCTCTATCTGGAAACACCATATATTTT.

The chain joins TRBV11-2 to TRBJ1-2; 7 nucleotides agree with TRBD1. The germline CDR1 and CDR2 sequences are SGHAT and FQNNGV. The CDR3 runs to 15 residues. V dropped 5 bases and J dropped 6; count of bases not matched to a gene: 12. In DNA, the CDR3 is TGTGCCAGCAGCCCGACCGGGACAGAGCCTAATGGCTACACCTTC. Protein: CASSPTGTEPNGYTF.

The chain employs TRBV10-3 and TRBJ1-1; weak D call: TRBD1 (6 bases). The CDR3 is 18 amino acids. Trimming stripped 0 bases from V and 3 bases from J, with 20 bases between. Germline values: CDR1 ENHRY, CDR2 SYGVKD. The CDR3, as DNA: TGTGCCATCAGTGAGTCGACCCCCACAGGGACGGGGGACACTGAAGCTTTCTTT. It translates to CAISESTPTGTGDTEAFF.

This clone has a single count. The rearrangement links TRBV19 to TRBJ2-7; unclear D gene. Trimming removed 5 bases at V and 3 bases at J, with 11 bases between. CDR1 is LNHDA, CDR2 SQIVND, per germline (reference sequence). The CDR3 runs 13 residues. CDR3 region: CASSLGTSYEQYF. In DNA, the CDR3 is TGTGCCAGTAGTTTGGGAACAAGCTACGAGCAGTACTTC.

The chain carries TRBV6-5 and TRBJ2-2; TRBD2 aligns across 11 bases. J was trimmed by 4 bases and V by 4 bases; bases with no gene match: 2. CDR1 is MNHEY and CDR2 is SVGAGI in the germline V gene. The CDR3 runs to 15 residues. DNA for the CDR3: TGTGCCAGCAGTTCGACTAGCGGGGTCACCGGGGAGCTGTTTTTT. Protein: CASSSTSGVTGELFF.

This chain connects TRBV5-6 to TRBJ1-2; 7 bases line up with TRBD1. Trimming took 0 bases from V and 1 from J; bases not matched to a gene: 6. There are 16 residues in the CDR3. The germline gives CDR1 SGHDT, CDR2 YYEEEE. Here the CDR3 DNA reads TGTGCCAGCAGCTTGGGGGGACAGTTCTTTAACTATGGCTACACCTTC. Protein product: CASSLGGQFFNYGYTF.

This clone was detected once. The J gene is TRBJ2-2, the V gene TRBV19; D gene ambiguous. This CDR3 comprises 14 residues. Trimming removed 8 bases at V and 4 bases at J, with 14 bases between. Germline CDR1 and CDR2: LNHDA and SQIVND (reference sequence). The CDR3 DNA sequence: TGTGCCAGTTGGCGACCCCGTGGCACCGGGGAGCTGTTTTTT. Its protein is CASWRPRGTGELFF.

This chain uses TRBV18 with TRBJ2-7, with 10 positions matching TRBD2. Germline CDR1 KGHSH, CDR2 LQKENI. CDR3 size: 15 residues. With 3 bases clipped from V and 0 bases from J, the junction kept 2 bases outside the gene matches. The CDR3 DNA reads as TGTGCCAGCTCACCGCTAGCGGGGGACTCCTACGAGCAGTACTTC. Amino acids: CASSPLAGDSYEQYF.

V is TRBV19 and J is TRBJ1-2; weak D call: TRBD1 (6 bases). The CDR3 has 14 residues. V dropped 2 bases and J dropped 3 bases, with 10 bases sitting between them. Per germline, CDR1 LNHDA and CDR2 SQIVND (reference sequence). CDR3 region: CASSIPGADYGYTF. The CDR3 coding sequence is TGTGCCAGTAGTATACCAGGGGCGGACTATGGCTACACCTTC.

The chain has TRBV15 and TRBJ2-3; D is uncertain. The length of the CDR3 is 14 residues. With 0 bases removed from V and 1 base from J, the gap between germline ends came to 5 bases. Germline CDR1 reads LNHNV; CDR2 reads YYDKDF (reference sequence). The CDR3 is CATSRDGGTDTQYF. CDR3 nucleotide sequence: TGTGCCACCAGCAGAGACGGCGGCACAGATACGCAGTATTTT. The complete variable domain, with remaining parts taken from reference TRBV15 and TRBJ2-3, reads DAMVIQNPRYQVTQFGKPVTLSCSQTLNHNVMYWYQQKSSQAPKLLFHYYDKDFNNEADTPDNFQSRRPNTSFCFLDIRSPGLGDTAMYLCATSRDGGTDTQYFGPGTRLTVL.

V and J are TRBV7-2 and TRBJ2-2, with 13 positions matching TRBD2. The length of the CDR3 is 17 residues. The germline V gene encodes CDR1 SGHTA and CDR2 FQGNSA. Trimming removed 5 bases from V and 6 bases from J; junction bases left unmatched: 9. The chain's CDR3 is CASSPTGTSGVSGELFF. The CDR3 nucleotides read TGTGCCAGCAGCCCCACCGGGACTAGCGGGGTTTCCGGGGAGCTGTTTTTT.

This rearrangement joins TRBV7-3 to TRBJ2-1, with D unclear. The CDR3 is 13 residues long. V was shortened by 0 bases and J by 5 bases, with 5 bases between the two germline ends. Germline V lookup: CDR1 SGHTA, CDR2 FQGTGA. The CDR3 loop is CASSLTWNNEQFF. The CDR3 DNA reads as TGTGCCAGCAGCTTAACTTGGAACAATGAGCAGTTCTTC.

This clone was picked up one time. V and J are TRBV28 and TRBJ1-1, with D possibly matching TRBD1 (6 bases). V lost 6 bases and J 4 bases, leaving 15 bases between the germline ends. The CDR3 length is 14 residues. The germline gives CDR1 MDHEN, CDR2 SYDVKM. CDR3 in amino acids: CASRAGQSITEAFF. DNA of the CDR3: TGTGCCAGCAGGGCTGGACAGTCGATCACTGAAGCTTTCTTT. The full variable domain, completed using reference TRBV28 and TRBJ1-1, is DVKVTQSSRYLVKRTGEKVFLECVQDMDHENMFWYRQDPGLGLRLIYFSYDVKMKEKGDIPEGYSVSREKKERFSLILESASTNQTSMYLCASRAGQSITEAFFGQGTRLTVV.

This chain connects TRBV6-6 to TRBJ2-4; D is possibly TRBD2 (5 bases). The germline CDR1 and CDR2 sequences are MNHNY and SVGAGI (reference sequence). The CDR3 has 13 residues. The ends were cut back, 4 bases at V and 8 bases at J, with 12 bases in the middle. CDR3 sequence (DNA): TGTGCCAGCAGTTTAGCGCTGGTAGACATTCAGTACTTC. Protein product: CASSLALVDIQYF.

The chain joins TRBV6-5 to TRBJ1-1; D is unresolved. This CDR3 region has 12 residues. V lost 5 bases and J 6 bases, leaving 10 bases between the germline ends. Per germline, CDR1 MNHEY and CDR2 SVGAGI. CDR3 nucleotide sequence: TGTGCCAGCAGTGTGAGTGGTCCTGAAGCTTTCTTT. This sequence encodes CASSVSGPEAFF.

This clone was recorded a few times. V is TRBV6-1 and J is TRBJ2-7; 8 bases are shared with TRBD1. Germline V gene data show CDR1 as MNHNS and CDR2 as SASEGT. J lost 1 base, V lost 8 bases, and 7 bases had no gene match. The CDR3 has 14 amino acids. In nucleotides, the CDR3 is TGTGCCAGCGGGGTCGGACAGGGTTCCTACGAGCAGTACTTC. Protein: CASGVGQGSYEQYF.